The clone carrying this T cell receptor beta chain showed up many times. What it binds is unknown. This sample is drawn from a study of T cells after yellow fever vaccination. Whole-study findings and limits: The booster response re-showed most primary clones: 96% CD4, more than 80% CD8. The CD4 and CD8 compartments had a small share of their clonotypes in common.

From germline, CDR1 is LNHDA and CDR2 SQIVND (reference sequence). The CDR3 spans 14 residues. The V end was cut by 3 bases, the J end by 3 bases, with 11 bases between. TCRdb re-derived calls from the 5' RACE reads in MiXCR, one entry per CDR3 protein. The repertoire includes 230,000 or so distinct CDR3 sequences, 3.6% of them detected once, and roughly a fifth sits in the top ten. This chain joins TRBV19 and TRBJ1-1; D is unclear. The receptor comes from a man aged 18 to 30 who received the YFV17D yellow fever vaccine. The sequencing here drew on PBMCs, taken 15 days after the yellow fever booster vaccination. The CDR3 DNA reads TGTGCCAGTAGTATCGGGCCGAGGGACACTGAAGCTTTCTTT. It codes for CASSIGPRDTEAFF.